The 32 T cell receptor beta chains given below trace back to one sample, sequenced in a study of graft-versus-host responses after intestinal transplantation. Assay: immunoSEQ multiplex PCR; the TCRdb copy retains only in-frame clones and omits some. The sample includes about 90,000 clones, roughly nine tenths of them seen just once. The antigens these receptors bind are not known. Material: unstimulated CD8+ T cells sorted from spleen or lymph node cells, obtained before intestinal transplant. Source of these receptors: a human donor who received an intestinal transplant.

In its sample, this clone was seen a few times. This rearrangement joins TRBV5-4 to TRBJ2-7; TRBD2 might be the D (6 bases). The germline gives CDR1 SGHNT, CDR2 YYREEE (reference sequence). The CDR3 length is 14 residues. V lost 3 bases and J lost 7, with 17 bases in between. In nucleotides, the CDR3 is TGTGCCAGCAGCTCCCGTGGAGGGGTGGCGGAGCAGTACTTC. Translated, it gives CASSSRGGVAEQYF.

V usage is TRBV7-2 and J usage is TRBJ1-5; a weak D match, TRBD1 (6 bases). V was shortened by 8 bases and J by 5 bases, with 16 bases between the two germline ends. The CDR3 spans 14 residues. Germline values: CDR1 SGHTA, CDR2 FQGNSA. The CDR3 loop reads CASQRGGHDQPQHF. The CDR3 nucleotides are TGTGCCAGCCAGAGGGGGGGGCACGATCAGCCCCAGCATTTT.

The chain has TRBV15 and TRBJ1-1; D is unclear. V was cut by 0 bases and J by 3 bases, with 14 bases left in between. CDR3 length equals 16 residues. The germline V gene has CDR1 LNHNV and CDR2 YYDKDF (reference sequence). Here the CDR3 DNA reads TGTGCCACCAGCAGAGATACCCTGCTAGAAGACACTGAAGCTTTCTTT. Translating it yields CATSRDTLLEDTEAFF. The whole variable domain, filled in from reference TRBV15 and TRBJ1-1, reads DAMVIQNPRYQVTQFGKPVTLSCSQTLNHNVMYWYQQKSSQAPKLLFHYYDKDFNNEADTPDNFQSRRPNTSFCFLDIRSPGLGDTAMYLCATSRDTLLEDTEAFFGQGTRLTVV.

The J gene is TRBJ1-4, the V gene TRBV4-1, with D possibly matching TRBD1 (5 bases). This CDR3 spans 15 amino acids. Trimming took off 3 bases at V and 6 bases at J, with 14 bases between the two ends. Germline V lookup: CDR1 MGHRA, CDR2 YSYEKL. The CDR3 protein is CASSQPWGVDEKLFF. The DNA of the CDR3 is TGCGCCAGCAGCCAGCCTTGGGGGGTCGATGAAAAACTGTTTTTT.

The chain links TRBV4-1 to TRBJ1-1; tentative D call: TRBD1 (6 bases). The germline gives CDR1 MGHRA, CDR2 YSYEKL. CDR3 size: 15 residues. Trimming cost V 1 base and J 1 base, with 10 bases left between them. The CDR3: CASSQGSTGNTEAFF. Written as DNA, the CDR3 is TGCGCCAGCAGCCAAGGATCGACAGGGAACACTGAAGCTTTCTTT.

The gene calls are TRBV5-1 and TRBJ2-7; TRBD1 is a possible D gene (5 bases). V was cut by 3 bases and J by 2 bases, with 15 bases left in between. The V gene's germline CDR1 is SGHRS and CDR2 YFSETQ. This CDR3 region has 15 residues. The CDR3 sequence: CASSSFQGRTYEQYF. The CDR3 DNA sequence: TGCGCCAGCAGCTCCTTTCAGGGTAGAACCTACGAGCAGTACTTC.

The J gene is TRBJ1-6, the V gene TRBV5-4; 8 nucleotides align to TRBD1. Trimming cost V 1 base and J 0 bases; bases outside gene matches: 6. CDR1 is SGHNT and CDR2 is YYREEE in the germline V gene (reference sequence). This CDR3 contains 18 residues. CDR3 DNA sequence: TGTGCCAGCAGCTTGAGGACAGGGAGGGGCTCCTATAATTCACCCCTCCACTTT. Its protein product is CASSLRTGRGSYNSPLHF. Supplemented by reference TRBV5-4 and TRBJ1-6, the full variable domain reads ETGVTQSPTHLIKTRGQQVTLRCSSQSGHNTVSWYQQALGQGPQFIFQYYREEENGRGNFPPRFSGLQFPNYSSELNVNALELDDSALYLCASSLRTGRGSYNSPLHFGNGTRLTVT.

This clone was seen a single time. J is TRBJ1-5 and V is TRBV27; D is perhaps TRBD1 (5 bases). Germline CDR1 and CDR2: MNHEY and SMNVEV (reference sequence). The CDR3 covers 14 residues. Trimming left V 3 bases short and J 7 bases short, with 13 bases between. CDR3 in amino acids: CASSFGQGQQPQHF. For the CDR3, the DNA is TGTGCCAGCAGTTTCGGGCAGGGTCAACAGCCCCAGCATTTT.

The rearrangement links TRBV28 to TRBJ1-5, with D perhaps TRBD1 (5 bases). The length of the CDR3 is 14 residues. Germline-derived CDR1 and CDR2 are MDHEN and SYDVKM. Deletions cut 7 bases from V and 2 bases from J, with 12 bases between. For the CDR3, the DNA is TGTGCCAGCACCGATAGGGGTGGCAATCAGCCCCAGCATTTT. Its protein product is CASTDRGGNQPQHF.

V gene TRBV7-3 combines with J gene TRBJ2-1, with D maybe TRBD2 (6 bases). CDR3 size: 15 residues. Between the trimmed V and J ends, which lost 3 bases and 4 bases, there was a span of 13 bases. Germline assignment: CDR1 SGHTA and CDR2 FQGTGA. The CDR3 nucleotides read TGTGCCAGCAGCTTCAGGAGCGGGCCTTACAATGAGCAGTTCTTC. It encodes CASSFRSGPYNEQFF.

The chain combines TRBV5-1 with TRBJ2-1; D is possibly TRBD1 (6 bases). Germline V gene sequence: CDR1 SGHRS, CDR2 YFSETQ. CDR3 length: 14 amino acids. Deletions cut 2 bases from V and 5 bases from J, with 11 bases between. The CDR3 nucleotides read TGCGCCAGCAGCTTTGTAGGGACAAACAATGAGCAGTTCTTC. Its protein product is CASSFVGTNNEQFF.

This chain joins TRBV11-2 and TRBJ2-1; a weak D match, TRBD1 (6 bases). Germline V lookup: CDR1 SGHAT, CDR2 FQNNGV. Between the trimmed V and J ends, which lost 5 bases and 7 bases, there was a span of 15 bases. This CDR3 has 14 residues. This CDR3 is CASSQTGQQNEQFF. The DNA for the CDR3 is TGTGCCAGCAGCCAGACAGGTCAACAGAATGAGCAGTTCTTC.

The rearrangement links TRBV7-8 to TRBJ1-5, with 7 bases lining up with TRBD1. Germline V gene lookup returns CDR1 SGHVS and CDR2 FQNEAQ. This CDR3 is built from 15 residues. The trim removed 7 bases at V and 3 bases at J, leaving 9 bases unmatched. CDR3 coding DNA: TGTGCCAGCACCCCGACAGGGACAGTCAATCAGCCCCAGCATTTT. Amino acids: CASTPTGTVNQPQHF.

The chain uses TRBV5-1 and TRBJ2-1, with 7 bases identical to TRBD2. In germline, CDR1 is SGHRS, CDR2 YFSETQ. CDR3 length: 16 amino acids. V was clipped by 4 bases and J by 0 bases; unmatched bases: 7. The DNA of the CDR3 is TGCGCCAGCAGCACCGAACTAGCGAGCTCCTACAATGAGCAGTTCTTC. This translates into CASSTELASSYNEQFF.

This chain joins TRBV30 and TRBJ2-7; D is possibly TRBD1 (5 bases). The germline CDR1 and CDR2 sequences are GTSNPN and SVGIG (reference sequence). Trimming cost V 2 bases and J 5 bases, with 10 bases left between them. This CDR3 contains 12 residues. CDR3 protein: CAWSRQGDEQYF. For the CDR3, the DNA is TGTGCCTGGAGTAGGCAGGGCGACGAGCAGTACTTC.

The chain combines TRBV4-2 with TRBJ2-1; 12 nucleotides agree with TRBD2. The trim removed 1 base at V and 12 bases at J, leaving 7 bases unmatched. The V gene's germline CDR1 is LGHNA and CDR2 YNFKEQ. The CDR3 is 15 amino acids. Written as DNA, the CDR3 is TGTGCCAGCAGCCAAGTTCCGACTAGCGGGAGAGGGCAGTTCTTC. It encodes CASSQVPTSGRGQFF.

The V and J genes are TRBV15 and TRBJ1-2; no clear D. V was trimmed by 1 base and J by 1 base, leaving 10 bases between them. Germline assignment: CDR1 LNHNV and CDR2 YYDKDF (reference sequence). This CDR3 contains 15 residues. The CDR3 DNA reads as TGTGCCACCAGCAGAGTGAATTCAGATAACTATGGCTACACCTTC. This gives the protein CATSRVNSDNYGYTF. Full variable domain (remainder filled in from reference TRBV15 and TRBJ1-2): DAMVIQNPRYQVTQFGKPVTLSCSQTLNHNVMYWYQQKSSQAPKLLFHYYDKDFNNEADTPDNFQSRRPNTSFCFLDIRSPGLGDTAMYLCATSRVNSDNYGYTFGSGTRLTVV.

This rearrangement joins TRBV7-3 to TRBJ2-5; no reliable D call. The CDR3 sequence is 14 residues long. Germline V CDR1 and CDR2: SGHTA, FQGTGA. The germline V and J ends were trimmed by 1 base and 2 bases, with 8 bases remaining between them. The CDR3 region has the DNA TGTGCCAGCAGCTTAAGACAAACTCAAGAGACCCAGTACTTC. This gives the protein CASSLRQTQETQYF.

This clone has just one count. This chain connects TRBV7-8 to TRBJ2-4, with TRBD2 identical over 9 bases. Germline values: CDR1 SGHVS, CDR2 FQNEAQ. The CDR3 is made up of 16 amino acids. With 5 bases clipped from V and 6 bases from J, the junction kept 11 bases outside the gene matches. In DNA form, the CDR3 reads TGTGCCAGCAGCCCCTCAGCGGGAGGCCCCTTAAACATTCAGTACTTC. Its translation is CASSPSAGGPLNIQYF. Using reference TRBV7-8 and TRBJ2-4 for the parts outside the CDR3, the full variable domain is GAGVSQSPRYKVAKRGQDVALRCDPISGHVSLFWYQQALGQGPEFLTYFQNEAQLDKSGLPSDRFFAERPEGSVSTLKIQRTQQEDSAVYLCASSPSAGGPLNIQYFGAGTRLSVL.

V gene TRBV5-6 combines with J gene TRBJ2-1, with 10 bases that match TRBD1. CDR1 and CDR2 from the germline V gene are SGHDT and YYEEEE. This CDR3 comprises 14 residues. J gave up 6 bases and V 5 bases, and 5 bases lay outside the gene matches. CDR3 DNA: TGTGCCAGCAGTTGGGGGACAGGGGCCAATGAGCAGTTCTTC. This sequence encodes CASSWGTGANEQFF.

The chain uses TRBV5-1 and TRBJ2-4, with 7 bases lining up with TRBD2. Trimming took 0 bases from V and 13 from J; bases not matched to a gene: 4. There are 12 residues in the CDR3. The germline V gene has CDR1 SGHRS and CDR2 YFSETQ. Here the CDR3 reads CASSLGSGEQYF. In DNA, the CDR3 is TGCGCCAGCAGCTTGGGAAGCGGGGAACAGTACTTC.

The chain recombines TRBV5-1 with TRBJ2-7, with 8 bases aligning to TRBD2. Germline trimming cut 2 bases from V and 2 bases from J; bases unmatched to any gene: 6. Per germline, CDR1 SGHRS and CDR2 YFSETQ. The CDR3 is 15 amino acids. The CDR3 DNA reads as TGCGCCAGCAGCTTTCGGTCGGGAGGGACCTACGAGCAGTACTTC. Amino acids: CASSFRSGGTYEQYF. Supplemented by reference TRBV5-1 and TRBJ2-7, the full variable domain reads KAGVTQTPRYLIKTRGQQVTLSCSPISGHRSVSWYQQTPGQGLQFLFEYFSETQRNKGNFPGRFSGRQFSNSRSEMNVSTLELGDSALYLCASSFRSGGTYEQYFGPGTRLTVT.

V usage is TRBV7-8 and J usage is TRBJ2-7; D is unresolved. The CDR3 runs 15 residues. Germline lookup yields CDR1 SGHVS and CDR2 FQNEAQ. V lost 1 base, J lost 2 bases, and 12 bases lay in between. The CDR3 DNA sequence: TGTGCCAGCAGCTTAGGAAACGCGGCTACCTACGAGCAGTACTTC. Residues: CASSLGNAATYEQYF.

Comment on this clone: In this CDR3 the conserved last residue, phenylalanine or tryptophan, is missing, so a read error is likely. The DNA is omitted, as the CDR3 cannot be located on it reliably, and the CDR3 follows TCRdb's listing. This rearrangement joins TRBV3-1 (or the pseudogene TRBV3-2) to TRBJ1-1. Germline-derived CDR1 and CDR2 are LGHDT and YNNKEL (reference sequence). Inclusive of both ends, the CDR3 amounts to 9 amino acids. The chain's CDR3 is CASSPPPPG.

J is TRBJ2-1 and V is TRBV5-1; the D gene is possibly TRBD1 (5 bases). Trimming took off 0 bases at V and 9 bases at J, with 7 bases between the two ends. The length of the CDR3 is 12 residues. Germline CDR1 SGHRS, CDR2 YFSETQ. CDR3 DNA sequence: TGCGCCAGCAGCTTGGGGGGCAGTGAGCAGTTCTTC. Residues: CASSLGGSEQFF.

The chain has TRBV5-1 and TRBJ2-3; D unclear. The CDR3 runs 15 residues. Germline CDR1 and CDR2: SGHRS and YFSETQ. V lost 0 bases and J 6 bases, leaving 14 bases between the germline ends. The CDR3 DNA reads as TGCGCCAGCAGCTTGGATCGACAATCCTGGGATACGCAGTATTTT. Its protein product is CASSLDRQSWDTQYF.

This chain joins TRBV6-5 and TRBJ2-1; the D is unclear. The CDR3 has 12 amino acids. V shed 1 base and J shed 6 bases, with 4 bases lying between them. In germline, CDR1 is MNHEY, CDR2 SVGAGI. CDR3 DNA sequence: TGTGCCAGCAGTTACTACGGCAATGAGCAGTTCTTC. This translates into CASSYYGNEQFF.

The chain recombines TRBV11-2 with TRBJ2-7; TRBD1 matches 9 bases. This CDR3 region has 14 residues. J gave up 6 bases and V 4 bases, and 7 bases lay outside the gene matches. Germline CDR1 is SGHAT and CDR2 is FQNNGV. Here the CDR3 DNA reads TGTGCCAGCAGCTCCCTACAGGGGGCGGTCGAGCAGTACTTC. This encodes CASSSLQGAVEQYF.

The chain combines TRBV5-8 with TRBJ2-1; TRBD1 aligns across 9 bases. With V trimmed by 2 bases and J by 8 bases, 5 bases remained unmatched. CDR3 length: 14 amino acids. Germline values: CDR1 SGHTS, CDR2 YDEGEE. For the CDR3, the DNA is TGTGCCAGCAGCTTCGGGACAGGGTGGCATGAGCAGTTCTTC. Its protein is CASSFGTGWHEQFF.

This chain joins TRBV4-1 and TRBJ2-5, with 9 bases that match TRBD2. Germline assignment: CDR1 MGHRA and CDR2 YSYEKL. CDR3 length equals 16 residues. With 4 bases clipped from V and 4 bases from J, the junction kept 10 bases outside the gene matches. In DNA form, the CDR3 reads TGCGCCAGCAGCCTTTATTCTGCGCGGGAGGGAGAGACCCAGTACTTC. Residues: CASSLYSAREGETQYF.

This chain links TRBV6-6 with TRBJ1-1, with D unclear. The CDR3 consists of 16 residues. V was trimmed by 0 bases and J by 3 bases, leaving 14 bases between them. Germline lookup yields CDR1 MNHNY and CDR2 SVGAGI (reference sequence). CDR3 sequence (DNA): TGTGCCAGCAGTTACTCGATCCGGGGTATGGACACTGAAGCTTTCTTT. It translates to CASSYSIRGMDTEAFF.

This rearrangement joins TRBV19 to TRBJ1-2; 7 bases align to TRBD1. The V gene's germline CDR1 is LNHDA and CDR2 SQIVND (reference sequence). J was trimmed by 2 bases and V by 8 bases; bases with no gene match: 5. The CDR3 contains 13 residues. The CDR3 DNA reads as TGTGCCAGTTCAGGGGGGCCGAACTATGGCTACACCTTC. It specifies CASSGGPNYGYTF.